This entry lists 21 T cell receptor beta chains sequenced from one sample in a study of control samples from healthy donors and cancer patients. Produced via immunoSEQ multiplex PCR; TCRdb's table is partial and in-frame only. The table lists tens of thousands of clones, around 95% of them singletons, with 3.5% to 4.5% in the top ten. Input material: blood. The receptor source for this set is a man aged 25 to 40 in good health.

This CDR3 reads CASSGQPGPDTQYF. CDR3 DNA: TGTGCCAGCAGTGGTCAGCCTGGTCCAGATACGCAGTATTTT. The chain combines TRBV2 with TRBJ2-3, with D unresolved. Germline CDR1 SNHLY, CDR2 FYNNEI. V lost 4 bases and J 4 bases, leaving 12 bases between the germline ends. CDR3 length equals 14 residues.

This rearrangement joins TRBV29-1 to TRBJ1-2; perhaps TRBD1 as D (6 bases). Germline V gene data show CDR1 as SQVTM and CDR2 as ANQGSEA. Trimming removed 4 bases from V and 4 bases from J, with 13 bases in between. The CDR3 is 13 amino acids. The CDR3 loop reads CSVVLPGAYGYTF. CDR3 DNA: TGCAGCGTTGTTCTTCCAGGGGCCTATGGCTACACCTTC. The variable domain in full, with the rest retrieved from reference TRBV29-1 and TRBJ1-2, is SAVISQKPSRDICQRGTSLTIQCQVDSQVTMMFWYRQQPGQSLTLIATANQGSEATYESGFVIDKFPISRPNLTFSTLTVSNMSPEDSSIYLCSVVLPGAYGYTFGSGTRLTVV.

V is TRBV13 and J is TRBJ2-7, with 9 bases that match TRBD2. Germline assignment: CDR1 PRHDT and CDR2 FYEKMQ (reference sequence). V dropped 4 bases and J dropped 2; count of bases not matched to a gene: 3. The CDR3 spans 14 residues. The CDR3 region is CASSSGLAAYEQYF. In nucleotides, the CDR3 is TGTGCCAGCAGCTCGGGACTAGCCGCCTACGAGCAGTACTTC. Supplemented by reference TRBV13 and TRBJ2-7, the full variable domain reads AAGVIQSPRHLIKEKRETATLKCYPIPRHDTVYWYQQGPGQDPQFLISFYEKMQSDKGSIPDRFSAQQFSDYHSELNMSSLELGDSALYFCASSSGLAAYEQYFGPGTRLTVT.

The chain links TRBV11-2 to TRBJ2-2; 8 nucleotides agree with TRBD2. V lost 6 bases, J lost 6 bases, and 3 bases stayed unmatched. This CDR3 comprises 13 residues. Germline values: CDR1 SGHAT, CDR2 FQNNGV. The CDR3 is CASSSGGPGELFF. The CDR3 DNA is TGTGCCAGCAGTTCGGGAGGGCCCGGGGAGCTGTTTTTT.

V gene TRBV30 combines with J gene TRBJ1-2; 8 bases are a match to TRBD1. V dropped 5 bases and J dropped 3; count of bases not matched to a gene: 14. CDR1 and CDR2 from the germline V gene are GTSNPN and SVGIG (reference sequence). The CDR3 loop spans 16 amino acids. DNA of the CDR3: TGTGCCTGGCAAAACAGGGGGATAAGGGGGGACTATGGCTACACCTTC. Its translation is CAWQNRGIRGDYGYTF.

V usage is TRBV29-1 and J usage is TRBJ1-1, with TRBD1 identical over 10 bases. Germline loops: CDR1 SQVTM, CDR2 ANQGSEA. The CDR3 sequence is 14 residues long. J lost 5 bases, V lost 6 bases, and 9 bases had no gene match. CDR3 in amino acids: CSVKAGTGVTEAFF. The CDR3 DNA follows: TGCAGCGTAAAGGCAGGGACAGGGGTTACTGAAGCTTTCTTT.

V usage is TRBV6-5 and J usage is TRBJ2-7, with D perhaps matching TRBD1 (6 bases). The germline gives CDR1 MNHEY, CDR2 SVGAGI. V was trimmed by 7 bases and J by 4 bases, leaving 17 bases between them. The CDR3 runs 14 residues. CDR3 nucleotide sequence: TGTGCCAGCAATCAGGGGCAGGGGAAGTACGAGCAGTACTTC. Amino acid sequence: CASNQGQGKYEQYF.

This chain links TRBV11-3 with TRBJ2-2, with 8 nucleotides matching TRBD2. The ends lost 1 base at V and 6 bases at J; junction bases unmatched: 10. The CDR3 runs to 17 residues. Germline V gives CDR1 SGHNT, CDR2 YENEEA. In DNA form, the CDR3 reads TGTGCCAGCAGCTTAGTCCCCACTAGCGGAGCGGCCGGGGAGCTGTTTTTT. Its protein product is CASSLVPTSGAAGELFF.

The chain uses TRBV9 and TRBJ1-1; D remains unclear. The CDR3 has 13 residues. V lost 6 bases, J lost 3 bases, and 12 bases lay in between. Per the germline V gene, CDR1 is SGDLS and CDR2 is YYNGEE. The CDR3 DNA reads TGTGCCAGCACGTACCGTGTGGACACTGAAGCTTTCTTT. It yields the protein CASTYRVDTEAFF. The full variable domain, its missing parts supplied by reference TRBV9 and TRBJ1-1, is DSGVTQTPKHLITATGQRVTLRCSPRSGDLSVYWYQQSLDQGLQFLIQYYNGEERAKGNILERFSAQQFPDLHSELNLSSLELGDSALYFCASTYRVDTEAFFGQGTRLTVV.

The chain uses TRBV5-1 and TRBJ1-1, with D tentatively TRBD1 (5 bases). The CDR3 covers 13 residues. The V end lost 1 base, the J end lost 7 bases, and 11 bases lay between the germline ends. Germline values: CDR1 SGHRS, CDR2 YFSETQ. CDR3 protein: CASSLNGHIEAFF. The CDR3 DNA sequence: TGCGCCAGCAGCTTGAATGGACATATTGAAGCTTTCTTT.

CDR3 nucleotide sequence: TGTGCCATCAGTGATTCTGACGAGCAGTACTTC. As protein: CAISDSDEQYF. The chain links TRBV10-3 to TRBJ2-7; no clear D gene. From germline, CDR1 is ENHRY and CDR2 SYGVKD. The CDR3 is 11 amino acids. The ends were cut back, 3 bases at V and 5 bases at J, with 5 bases in the middle.

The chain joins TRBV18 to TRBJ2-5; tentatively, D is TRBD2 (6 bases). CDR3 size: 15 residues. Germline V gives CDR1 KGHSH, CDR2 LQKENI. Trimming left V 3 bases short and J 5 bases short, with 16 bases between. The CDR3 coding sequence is TGTGCCAGCTCACCCCTGGCGGGACGGAGGGAGACCCAGTACTTC. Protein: CASSPLAGRRETQYF.

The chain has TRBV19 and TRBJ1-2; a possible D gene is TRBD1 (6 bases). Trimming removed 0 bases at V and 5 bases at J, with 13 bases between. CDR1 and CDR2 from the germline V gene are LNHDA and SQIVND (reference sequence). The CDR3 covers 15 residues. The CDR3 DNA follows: TGTGCCAGTAGTATAGAGCGGGGGCAGGCGTATGGCTACACCTTC. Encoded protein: CASSIERGQAYGYTF.

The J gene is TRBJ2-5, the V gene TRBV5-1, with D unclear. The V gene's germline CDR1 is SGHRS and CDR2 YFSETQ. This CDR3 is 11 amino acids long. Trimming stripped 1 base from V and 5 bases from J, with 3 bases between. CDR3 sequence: CASSLSETQYF. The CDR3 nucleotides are TGCGCCAGCAGCTTGTCTGAGACCCAGTACTTC.

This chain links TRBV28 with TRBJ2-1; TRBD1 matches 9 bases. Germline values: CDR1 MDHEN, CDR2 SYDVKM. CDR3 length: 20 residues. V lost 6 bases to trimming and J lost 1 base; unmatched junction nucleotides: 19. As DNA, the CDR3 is TGTGCCAGCAGGTTCACACCGGGACAGGGTCTATCTCAATCCTACAATGAGCAGTTCTTC. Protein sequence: CASRFTPGQGLSQSYNEQFF.

Here the CDR3 reads CASSQDPAPRRLSTEAFF. Here the CDR3 DNA reads TGTGCCAGCAGCCAAGATCCGGCCCCACGGCGGTTAAGCACTGAAGCTTTCTTT. This chain uses TRBV4-2 with TRBJ1-1; no firm D call. Trimming took off 0 bases at V and 4 bases at J, with 21 bases between the two ends. This CDR3 contains 18 residues. Germline V CDR1 and CDR2: LGHNA, YNFKEQ.

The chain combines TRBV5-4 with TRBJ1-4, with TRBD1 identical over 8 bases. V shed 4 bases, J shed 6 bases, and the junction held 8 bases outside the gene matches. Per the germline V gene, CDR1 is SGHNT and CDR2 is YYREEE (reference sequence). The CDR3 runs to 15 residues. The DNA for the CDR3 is TGTGCCAGCAGCAGTAGGACAGGGCCTTATGAAAAACTGTTTTTT. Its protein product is CASSSRTGPYEKLFF.

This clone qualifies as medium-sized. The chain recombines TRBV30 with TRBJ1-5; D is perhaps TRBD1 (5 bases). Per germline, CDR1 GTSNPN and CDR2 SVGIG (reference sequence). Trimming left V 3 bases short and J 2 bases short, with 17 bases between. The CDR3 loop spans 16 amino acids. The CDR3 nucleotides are TGTGCCTGGAGCGCCATCCACACGGGGGGCAATCAGCCCCAGCATTTT. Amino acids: CAWSAIHTGGNQPQHF. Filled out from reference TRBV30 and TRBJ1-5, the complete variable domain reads SQTIHQWPATLVQPVGSPLSLECTVEGTSNPNLYWYRQAAGRGLQLLFYSVGIGQISSEVPQNLSASRPQDRQFILSSKKLLLSDSGFYLCAWSAIHTGGNQPQHFGDGTRLSIL.

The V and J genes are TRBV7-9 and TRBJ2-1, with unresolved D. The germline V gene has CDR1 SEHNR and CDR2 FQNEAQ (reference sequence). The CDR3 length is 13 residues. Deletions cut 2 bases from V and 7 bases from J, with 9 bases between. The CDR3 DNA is TGTGCCAGCAGCTTACTCTCGCAAAATGAGCAGTTCTTC. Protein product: CASSLLSQNEQFF. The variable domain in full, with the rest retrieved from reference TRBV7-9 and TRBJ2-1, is DTGVSQNPRHKITKRGQNVTFRCDPISEHNRLYWYRQTLGQGPEFLTYFQNEAQLEKSRLLSDRFSAERPKGSFSTLEIQRTEQGDSAMYLCASSLLSQNEQFFGPGTRLTVL.

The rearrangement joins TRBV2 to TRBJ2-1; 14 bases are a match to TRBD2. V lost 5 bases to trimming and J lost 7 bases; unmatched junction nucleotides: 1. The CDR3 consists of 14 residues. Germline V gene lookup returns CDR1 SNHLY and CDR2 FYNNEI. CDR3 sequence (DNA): TGTGCCAGCAGTCGACTAGCGGGGGGGAATGAGCAGTTCTTC. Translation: CASSRLAGGNEQFF.

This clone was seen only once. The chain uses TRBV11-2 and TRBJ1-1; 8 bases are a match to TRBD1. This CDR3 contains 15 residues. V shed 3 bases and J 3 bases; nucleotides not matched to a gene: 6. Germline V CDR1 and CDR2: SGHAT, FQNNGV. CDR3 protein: CASSFQGAPDTEAFF. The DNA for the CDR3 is TGTGCCAGCAGCTTCCAGGGGGCGCCTGACACTGAAGCTTTCTTT.